One and the same sample provided the 22 T cell receptor beta chains below, sequenced in a study of blood T cell repertoires in COVID-19. The assay was immunoSEQ multiplex PCR, and TCRdb's table has in-frame clones only and misses some. The sample contains over 140,000 clones, 77% of which appear only once. The specimen sequenced was peripheral blood. These receptors were taken from a woman between 50 and 59 years old with active or convalescent COVID-19.

This clone occurred once. The rearrangement joins TRBV19 to TRBJ2-7; D might be TRBD1 (5 bases). Trimming left V 0 bases short and J 3 bases short, with 12 bases between. The germline V gene encodes CDR1 LNHDA and CDR2 SQIVND (reference sequence). The CDR3 contains 15 residues. The CDR3 nucleotides read TGTGCCAGTAGTATAGATCGCGACGGACACTACGAGCAGTACTTC. This encodes CASSIDRDGHYEQYF.

The chain links TRBV29-1 to TRBJ1-1; TRBD1 might be the D (5 bases). This CDR3 has 13 amino acids. Trimming pared 4 bases from V and 1 base from J, leaving 10 bases between. Germline lookup yields CDR1 SQVTM and CDR2 ANQGSEA. The CDR3 reads CSVVVGANTEAFF. For the CDR3, the DNA is TGCAGCGTTGTTGTAGGGGCGAACACTGAAGCTTTCTTT.

This clone has only one observation. The chain is built from TRBV7-8 and TRBJ1-5; possibly TRBD1 for D (5 bases). The CDR3 totals 14 residues. V was cut by 2 bases and J by 6 bases, with 11 bases left in between. CDR1 is SGHVS and CDR2 is FQNEAQ in the germline V gene. DNA of the CDR3: TGTGCCAGCAGCTTACTGGGGGGGGGTCAGCCCCAGCATTTT. It translates to CASSLLGGGQPQHF.

The chain couples TRBV15 to TRBJ1-4, with D tentatively TRBD1 (5 bases). The germline V gene has CDR1 LNHNV and CDR2 YYDKDF (reference sequence). V was cut by 3 bases and J by 3 bases, with 17 bases left in between. CDR3 length: 17 amino acids. For the CDR3, the DNA is TGTGCCACCAGCAGCCTTACTGGTGGACATGCTAATGAAAAACTGTTTTTT. This encodes CATSSLTGGHANEKLFF.

The chain joins TRBV7-2 to TRBJ2-5, with a possible D match to TRBD2 (6 bases). Trimming shortened V by 1 base and J by 5 bases, and 14 bases separated the two germline ends. This CDR3 comprises 15 residues. Germline CDR1 and CDR2: SGHTA and FQGNSA. This CDR3 is CASSLVLAAGETQYF. The DNA for the CDR3 is TGTGCCAGCAGCTTAGTACTAGCAGCCGGGGAGACCCAGTACTTC.

Remarks on this clone: A read error may be the cause here, since a much bigger clone is one base away. V gene TRBV28 combines with J gene TRBJ1-2; D might be TRBD1 (5 bases). The CDR3 extends over 13 amino acids. The V gene lost 3 bases and the J gene lost 1 base, with 6 bases spanning the gap. Germline lookup yields CDR1 MDHEN and CDR2 SYDVKM. The CDR3 loop is CASSLDNNYGYTF. The CDR3 DNA is TGTGCCAGCAGTTTGGACAATAACTATGGCTACACCTTC.

The chain is built from TRBV6-6 and TRBJ2-5; D may be TRBD1 (7 bases). Deletions cut 5 bases from V and 5 bases from J, with 24 bases between. This CDR3 is built from 17 residues. Germline V lookup: CDR1 MNHNY, CDR2 SVGAGI (reference sequence). CDR3 nucleotide sequence: TGTGCCAGCAGTCCTTCCCTTAGGAGGGGGCTGGGGGAGACCCAGTACTTC. Protein product: CASSPSLRRGLGETQYF.

The chain carries TRBV2 and TRBJ1-3; TRBD1 is a possible D gene (5 bases). Germline CDR1 and CDR2: SNHLY and FYNNEI. V lost 6 bases and J lost 0, with 18 bases in between. The CDR3 is 17 amino acids. In DNA, the CDR3 is TGTGCCAGCAGCCCAGGCACAGGAAGTAGCTCTGGAAACACCATATATTTT. Its protein product is CASSPGTGSSSGNTIYF.

The rearrangement links TRBV18 to TRBJ1-3, with 7 bases lining up with TRBD1. CDR1 is KGHSH and CDR2 is LQKENI in the germline V gene. Germline trimming cut 0 bases from V and 2 bases from J; bases unmatched to any gene: 1. This CDR3 region has 15 residues. CDR3 residues: CASSPPDRAGNTIYF. The CDR3 DNA sequence: TGTGCCAGCTCACCACCTGACAGGGCTGGAAACACCATATATTTT. The whole variable domain, remainder taken from reference TRBV18 and TRBJ1-3, is NAGVMQNPRHLVRRRGQEARLRCSPMKGHSHVYWYRQLPEEGLKFMVYLQKENIIDESGMPKERFSAEFPKEGPSILRIQQVVRGDSAAYFCASSPPDRAGNTIYFGEGSWLTVV.

V is TRBV4-3 and J is TRBJ1-4; D perhaps matches TRBD1 (6 bases). The CDR3 has 16 residues. V gave up 0 bases and J gave up 7 bases, with 15 bases separating them. CDR1 and CDR2 (germline): LGHNA, YSLEER. CDR3 bases: TGCGCCAGCAGCCAAGACCTACAGGGTACAAGTGAAAAACTGTTTTTT. Protein sequence: CASSQDLQGTSEKLFF.

The rearrangement joins TRBV28 to TRBJ2-7; 10 bases map to TRBD2. Germline CDR1 MDHEN, CDR2 SYDVKM. The CDR3 runs 15 residues. Losses at the gene ends were 5 bases for V and 3 bases for J; bases not matched to a gene: 7. Written as DNA, the CDR3 is TGTGCCAGCAGTCCACCCGGACTAGCGGTCTACGAGCAGTACTTC. Translating gives CASSPPGLAVYEQYF.

The V call is TRBV12-3 or TRBV12-4, the J call TRBJ2-3, with D perhaps TRBD1 (5 bases). Trimming took off 3 bases at V and 6 bases at J, with 7 bases between the two ends. This CDR3 has 12 amino acids. The CDR3: CASSFRVDTQYF. The CDR3, as DNA: TGTGCCAGCAGTTTCAGGGTGGATACGCAGTATTTT.

This chain joins TRBV28 and TRBJ2-2; possibly TRBD1 for D (5 bases). The CDR3 is 15 residues long. V was shortened by 1 base and J by 6 bases, with 12 bases between the two germline ends. From germline, CDR1 is MDHEN and CDR2 SYDVKM. CDR3 nucleotides: TGTGCCAGCAGTTTATTGAGCAGGGCTGCCGGGGAGCTGTTTTTT. This codes for CASSLLSRAAGELFF.

The chain joins TRBV4-2 to TRBJ1-5; possibly TRBD1 for D (6 bases). The germline CDR1 and CDR2 sequences are LGHNA and YNFKEQ. This CDR3 region has 15 residues. V lost 4 bases and J lost 4, with 14 bases in between. DNA for the CDR3: TGTGCCAGCAGCCCAAACTCGGACAGAAATCAGCCCCAGCATTTT. It is translated as CASSPNSDRNQPQHF.

This clone was observed a single time. The chain combines TRBV5-4 with TRBJ1-6; 8 bases fit TRBD1. V trimming: 4 bases; J trimming: 7 bases; junction bases outside the gene matches: 7. The CDR3 totals 15 residues. Germline V gives CDR1 SGHNT, CDR2 YYREEE (reference sequence). CDR3: CASSSDRGWNSPLHF. The CDR3 DNA reads TGTGCCAGCAGCAGCGACAGGGGATGGAATTCACCCCTCCACTTT.

The rearrangement uses TRBV24-1 and TRBJ1-5, with D perhaps TRBD1 (5 bases). This CDR3 region has 16 residues. Germline V gene data show CDR1 as KGHDR and CDR2 as SFDVKD. V gave up 4 bases and J gave up 3 bases, with 15 bases separating them. The CDR3 loop reads CATSDWAQGDNQPQHF. The CDR3 nucleotides read TGTGCCACCAGTGACTGGGCCCAGGGTGACAATCAGCCCCAGCATTTT.

This chain connects TRBV5-1 to TRBJ1-1; a weak D match, TRBD1 (6 bases). V lost 4 bases to trimming and J lost 2 bases, with 12 bases between them. The CDR3 is 14 amino acids. Germline V CDR1 and CDR2: SGHRS, YFSETQ. CDR3 sequence reads: CASSAGTPNTEAFF. CDR3 nucleotides: TGCGCCAGCAGCGCCGGGACACCTAACACTGAAGCTTTCTTT.

V usage is TRBV3-1 (or the pseudogene TRBV3-2) and J usage is TRBJ1-3; 7 nucleotides agree with TRBD1. J lost 0 bases, V lost 4 bases, and 6 bases had no gene match. Germline CDR1 and CDR2: LGHDT and YNNKEL (reference sequence). This CDR3 is 16 amino acids long. The CDR3 spells CASSLSRGSSGNTIYF. In DNA, the CDR3 is TGTGCCAGCAGCCTCTCCAGGGGGAGCTCTGGAAACACCATATATTTT.

This clone has a handful of counts. The V gene is TRBV6-5, the J gene TRBJ2-7; 15 bases are a match to TRBD2. V shed 2 bases, J shed 7 bases, and the junction held 3 bases outside the gene matches. In germline, CDR1 is MNHEY, CDR2 SVGAGI. There are 15 residues in the CDR3. The CDR3: CASSYRTSGRGEQYF. The CDR3, as DNA: TGTGCCAGCAGTTACCGGACTAGCGGGAGGGGTGAGCAGTACTTC.

V is TRBV4-1 and J is TRBJ2-5, with 13 bases identical to TRBD2. The CDR3 runs to 17 residues. The germline gives CDR1 MGHRA, CDR2 YSYEKL. Trimming removed 0 bases from V and 2 bases from J; junction bases left unmatched: 3. The CDR3 spells CASSQDQTSGGQETQYF. The CDR3 region has the DNA TGCGCCAGCAGCCAAGATCAGACTAGCGGGGGGCAAGAGACCCAGTACTTC.

This clone came up a few times. V gene TRBV5-5 combines with J gene TRBJ2-1; D is perhaps TRBD1 (6 bases). The CDR3 is 15 amino acids. Trimming pared 3 bases from V and 7 bases from J, leaving 17 bases between. Germline V lookup: CDR1 SGHKS, CDR2 YYEKEE (reference sequence). The CDR3 reads CASSSGPGAGNEQFF. The CDR3 DNA sequence: TGTGCCAGCAGCTCCGGCCCAGGGGCCGGTAATGAGCAGTTCTTC.

This sequence joins TRBV7-8 and TRBJ1-2; 8 bases are a match to TRBD1. The ends lost 5 bases at V and 0 bases at J; junction bases unmatched: 5. Germline CDR1 SGHVS, CDR2 FQNEAQ. CDR3 length: 15 residues. The CDR3 reads CASSQTDRANYGYTF. In DNA form, the CDR3 reads TGTGCCAGCAGCCAAACGGACAGGGCTAACTATGGCTACACCTTC.